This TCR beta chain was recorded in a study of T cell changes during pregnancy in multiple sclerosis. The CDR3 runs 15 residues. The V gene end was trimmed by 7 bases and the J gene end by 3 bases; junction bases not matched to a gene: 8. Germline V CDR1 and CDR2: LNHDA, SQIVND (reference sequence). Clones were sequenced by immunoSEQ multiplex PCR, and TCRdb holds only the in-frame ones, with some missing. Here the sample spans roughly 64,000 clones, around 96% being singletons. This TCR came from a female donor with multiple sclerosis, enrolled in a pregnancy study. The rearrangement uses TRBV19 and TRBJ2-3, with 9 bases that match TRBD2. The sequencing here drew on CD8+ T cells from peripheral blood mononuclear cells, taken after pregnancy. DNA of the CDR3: TGTGCCAGTAATGTCGGCGGGAGGGGTACAGATACGCAGTATTTT. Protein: CASNVGGRGTDTQYF.